This record looks at one T cell receptor (beta chain) sequence and its context. Antigen: not known. A junction boundary mismatches the germline segment, possibly from a read error. TCRbeta libraries were built with three rounds of nested PCR, modified from ARM-PCR. TCRdb independently ran MiXCR on the multiplex PCR reads; one entry per CDR3 protein. The top ten clones hold less than 55% of a sample with about 43,000 distinct CDR3 sequences, around three fifths of them seen once. This sample stems from a study of tumor and adjacent non-tumor tissue in lung cancer. About the research overall: There were 11 to 13 adenocarcinoma, 2 squamous cell carcinoma and 1 small cell lung cancer cases.

No cell sorting was done before RNA was extracted from the tissue. More than 3 cm separated this lung sample from the edge of the tumor. CDR3 length: 15 amino acids. Germline V gives CDR1 SGHAT, CDR2 FQNNGV. Findings of the study overall: Significantly higher TCR diversity was found in tumor than normal lung. Tumor repertoires had a smaller top 100 clone share than normal lung.

The chain uses TRBV11-2 and TRBJ2-3; D possibly corresponds to TRBD2 (5 bases). This receptor was obtained from a man aged 45-60 years with non-small cell lung cancer. The specimen was distant non-tumor lung tissue. The CDR3 coding sequence is TGCTCCAGCAGCTTAATGAGCTCTAGCACAGATACGCGGTATTTT. This codes for CSSSLMSSSTDTRYF.